This T cell receptor beta chain was retrieved from a study of blood T cells in healthy people across ages. For the second PCR, which ran for roughly 6 to 11 cycles, a sample-barcoded 5' primer and a J-beta primer mix were used. Paired-end reads containing CDR3 totaled no fewer than 2.5 million for each sample. TCRdb processed the 5' RACE reads anew with MiXCR; each CDR3 protein has one entry. The sample lists fewer than 2,000,000 distinct CDR3 sequences; more than 35% were seen once. Overall study findings and caveats: It was not known whether donors were CMV positive (a possible confounder of expanded clonotype changes). Considered underestimates were the diversity estimates obtained from one million T cells. The fall in TCR beta diversity per million T cells was roughly linear with age.

Concerning this clonotype itself: Its antigen is as yet unknown.

The receptor comes from a human donor in good health. Material for sequencing was blood.

As DNA, the CDR3 is TGCAGTGCTAGAGATCTTGAGCGGGGGATCACAGATACGCAGTATTTT. It yields the protein CSARDLERGITDTQYF. This chain connects TRBV20-1 to TRBJ2-3; 8 bases align to TRBD2. Germline V lookup: CDR1 DFQATT, CDR2 SNEGSKA (reference sequence). J gave up 2 bases and V 0 bases, and 7 bases lay outside the gene matches. This CDR3 comprises 16 residues.